Listed here are 14 T cell receptor beta chains from one sample, sequenced in a study of T cell responses to AZD1222 COVID-19 vaccine. Libraries were prepared by immunoSEQ multiplex PCR; TCRdb keeps only in-frame clonotypes and omits some of them. Found here are over 100,000 clones, 70% to 90% of them singletons; the top ten hold 9.5% to 15%. Sequenced here: peripheral blood, sampled on day 0 of MenACWY control vaccination. These receptors were collected from an adult in good health.

V gene TRBV6-5 combines with J gene TRBJ2-5; TRBD2 agrees at 7 bases. The V gene's germline CDR1 is MNHEY and CDR2 SVGAGI. The CDR3 contains 14 residues. Losses at the gene ends were 5 bases for V and 2 bases for J; bases not matched to a gene: 5. The CDR3 region has the DNA TGTGCCAGCAGTCCCAGGGAGGGGCAAGAGACCCAGTACTTC. It specifies CASSPREGQETQYF.

The CDR3 here is CASSPGPGYTF. As DNA, the CDR3 is TGTGCCAGTAGTCCCGGACCCGGCTACACCTTC. The rearrangement links TRBV19 to TRBJ1-2; no clear D gene. The V gene's germline CDR1 is LNHDA and CDR2 SQIVND (reference sequence). The V end lost 5 bases, the J end lost 8 bases, and 9 bases lay between the germline ends. This CDR3 contains 11 residues.

This clone was observed a handful of times. In DNA form, the CDR3 reads TGTGCCAGCAGCCCGAAATTAATACTAGCGCTCTCCTACAATGAGCAGTTCTTC. It specifies CASSPKLILALSYNEQFF. The chain uses TRBV7-3 and TRBJ2-1, with 7 bases matching TRBD2. The CDR3 has 18 residues. J lost 0 bases, V lost 5 bases, and 13 bases had no gene match. Germline CDR1 reads SGHTA; CDR2 reads FQGTGA.

The chain's CDR3 is CASRQTGRKSSYEQYF. CDR3 DNA sequence: TGTGCCAGCAGGCAGACGGGACGGAAAAGCTCCTACGAGCAGTACTTC. The chain joins TRBV11-2 to TRBJ2-7; perhaps D is TRBD1 or TRBD2 (5 bases each). Trimming removed 6 bases from V and 0 bases from J, with 18 bases in between. The CDR3 has 16 residues. Germline V gene data show CDR1 as SGHAT and CDR2 as FQNNGV.

The chain recombines TRBV6-1 with TRBJ2-2; 8 nucleotides line up with TRBD1. Germline-derived CDR1 and CDR2 are MNHNS and SASEGT. The V segment lost 0 bases and the J segment 2 bases; nucleotides outside the gene matches: 5. CDR3 length: 17 amino acids. Written as DNA, the CDR3 is TGTGCCAGCAGTGAAGCTGAGACAGGGGTAAACACCGGGGAGCTGTTTTTT. Protein product: CASSEAETGVNTGELFF.

The V gene is TRBV29-1, the J gene TRBJ1-5; maybe TRBD1 (5 bases). V was clipped by 0 bases and J by 3 bases, with 6 bases between them. Per germline, CDR1 SQVTM and CDR2 ANQGSEA. CDR3 length: 13 residues. The DNA of the CDR3 is TGCAGCGTTGAAGAAGGGGACAATCAGCCCCAGCATTTT. Translating it yields CSVEEGDNQPQHF. Together with reference TRBV29-1 and TRBJ1-5, the CDR3 gives the full variable domain: SAVISQKPSRDICQRGTSLTIQCQVDSQVTMMFWYRQQPGQSLTLIATANQGSEATYESGFVIDKFPISRPNLTFSTLTVSNMSPEDSSIYLCSVEEGDNQPQHFGDGTRLSIL.

The chain carries TRBV4-1 and TRBJ2-7; a possible D gene is TRBD2 (7 bases). Germline V gene lookup returns CDR1 MGHRA and CDR2 YSYEKL. Trimming took 1 base from V and 1 from J, leaving 17 bases between them. This CDR3 is built from 17 residues. CDR3 DNA sequence: TGCGCCAGCAGCCAAGGACCCGGGAGGAGGGGGTCCTACGAGCAGTACTTC. Its protein product is CASSQGPGRRGSYEQYF.

The rearrangement uses TRBV21-1 and TRBJ1-6. TRBV21-1 is shown as a pseudogene. The CDR3 has 18 residues. As DNA, the CDR3 is TGTGCCAGCAGCAAGTACTGCCGGGACGGCCTATTGGGGACACCCCTCCACTTT. Its protein is CASSKYCRDGLLGTPLHF.

This chain joins TRBV9 and TRBJ2-2; D is ambiguous. The CDR3 spans 15 residues. V was pared by 4 bases and J by 6 bases, with 16 bases between. Germline V gives CDR1 SGDLS, CDR2 YYNGEE. In nucleotides, the CDR3 is TGTGCCAGCAGCTCCCCACCCGCTTACGCCGGGGAGCTGTTTTTT. Translation gives CASSSPPAYAGELFF.

This rearrangement joins TRBV28 to TRBJ2-7; D not resolved. This CDR3 region has 12 residues. V shed 3 bases and J shed 3 bases, with 6 bases lying between them. Germline V gives CDR1 MDHEN, CDR2 SYDVKM. This chain's CDR3 is CASSLSLYEQYF. The CDR3 DNA sequence: TGTGCCAGCAGTTTGTCTCTCTACGAGCAGTACTTC.

CDR3 DNA sequence: TGTGCCAGCAGCCGAGACAGGGCCAATCAGCCCCAGCATTTT. Translated, it gives CASSRDRANQPQHF. The rearrangement joins TRBV7-8 to TRBJ1-5; 7 bases are shared with TRBD1. The CDR3 is 14 residues long. The J segment lost 3 bases and the V segment lost 5 bases, leaving 4 bases of the junction unmatched. The germline gives CDR1 SGHVS, CDR2 FQNEAQ.

A few counts support this clone. The genes are TRBV6-5 and TRBJ1-1; D remains unclear. V was cut by 4 bases and J by 3 bases, with 3 bases left in between. CDR1 MNHEY and CDR2 SVGAGI come from the germline V gene. The CDR3 is made up of 11 amino acids. The CDR3 here is CASSSYTEAFF. The CDR3 bases are TGTGCCAGCAGTTCGTACACTGAAGCTTTCTTT.

The CDR3 bases are TGTGCCAGCAGCAAAGGCGAGGGGCATCGTCCAGCTTTCTTT. Amino acids: CASSKGEGHRPAFF. V and J are TRBV21-1 and TRBJ1-1. TRBV21-1 is a pseudogene. The CDR3 contains 14 residues.

The rearrangement links TRBV11-3 to TRBJ2-2; 9 positions match TRBD2. With 7 bases clipped from V and 0 bases from J, the junction kept 9 bases outside the gene matches. The germline CDR1 and CDR2 sequences are SGHNT and YENEEA. This CDR3 has 17 amino acids. CDR3 residues: CASTPEAGGTNTGELFF. CDR3 DNA sequence: TGTGCCAGCACCCCCGAGGCGGGGGGGACGAACACCGGGGAGCTGTTTTTT.